The T cell receptor beta chain described here comes from a study of T cell repertoires in cytomegalovirus infection. J gave up 2 bases and V 6 bases, and 0 bases lay outside the gene matches. CDR1 is MNHEY and CDR2 is SVGEGT in the germline V gene. CDR3 length: 15 residues. This clonotype came up many times. TCRdb passed the reads through MiXCR, listing each CDR3 protein once. The repertoire holds about 180,000 distinct CDR3 sequences, with roughly 14% as singletons. The material sequenced was PBMCs. The receptor comes from a human donor in good health (CMV status not recorded). Some clones in this sample may be carry-over from other donors' samples. The chain recombines TRBV6-2 or TRBV6-3 with TRBJ2-6; 11 bases fit TRBD1. The CDR3 loop reads CASRDRGPGANVLTF. CDR3 nucleotides: TGTGCCAGCAGGGACAGGGGGCCTGGGGCCAACGTCCTGACTTTC.